This note documents a single T cell receptor beta chain sequence. Profiling relied on immunoSEQ multiplex PCR, and the TCRdb table lists in-frame clones only, not all of them. The data show some 310,000 clones, with roughly 90% seen just once and less than 3.5% held by the top ten. In germline, CDR1 is LGHDT, CDR2 YNNKEL (reference sequence). Trimming took 3 bases from V and 11 from J; bases not matched to a gene: 3. The CDR3 length is 11 residues. This sample was included in a study of blood T cell repertoires in COVID-19. For the study at large: The United States, Italy and Spain provided the acute and convalescent COVID-19 samples.

The gene calls are TRBV3-1 (or the pseudogene TRBV3-2) and TRBJ1-1; 7 nucleotides match TRBD1. This sequence originates from a woman under 40 with COVID-19, enrolled during active disease. The sequenced material came from peripheral blood. The chain's CDR3 is CASSQKGAAFF. The CDR3 DNA reads TGTGCCAGCAGCCAGAAGGGGGCGGCTTTCTTT.